The rows below give T cell receptor beta chains drawn from one sample of a study of response to subunit inactivated influenza vaccine. TCRdb itself ran the RT-PCR reads through MiXCR, one entry per CDR3 protein. The table has around 760,000 distinct CDR3 sequences, around 14% seen once; the top ten hold around 7.3%. The source was PBMCs from blood, collected 14 to 15 days before vaccination. Receptors were obtained from a man aged 50 to 60 who received an inactivated influenza vaccine. Each CDR3 is given with its conserved first and last residue. The order of the fields is V gene, J gene, clone size, D gene, CDR3 protein, CDR3 DNA. A D gene is named only where the DNA matches it firmly. Rows may omit the clone size; those that give it use once, few, many or a size class.

TRBV29-1	TRBJ1-2	many	NA	CSVGVRGHYGYTF	TGCAGCGTTGGAGTCCGGGGACACTATGGCTACACCTTC
TRBV3-1	TRBJ2-3	once	NA	CASRRTAPGTDTQYF	TGTGCCAGCAGACGGACAGCCCCTGGGACAGATACGCAGTATTTT
TRBV20-1	TRBJ2-3	few	NA	CSAPVIRAPGTDTQYF	TGCAGTGCCCCAGTCATCCGGGCCCCCGGCACAGATACGCAGTATTTT
TRBV5-1	TRBJ1-1	NA	NA	CASQTEMNTEAFF	TGCGCCAGCCAGACTGAGATGAACACTGAAGCTTTCTTT
TRBV6-5	TRBJ1-1	few	NA	CASSSLQIGDTEAFF	TGTGCCAGCAGTTCGTTACAGATAGGGGACACTGAAGCTTTCTTT
TRBV11-2	TRBJ2-1	NA	NA	CASSSDTLYNEQFF	TGTGCCAGCAGCTCTGACACGCTCTACAATGAGCAGTTCTTC
TRBV20-1	TRBJ2-2	NA	NA	CTAPGQRTGELFF	TGCACAGCGCCCGGACAGCGCACCGGGGAGCTGTTTTTT
TRBV5-6	TRBJ2-7	NA	TRBD2	CASSSRGDYEQYF	TGTGCCAGCAGCTCCCGGGGGGACTACGAGCAGTACTTC
TRBV7-2	TRBJ2-1	few	TRBD1	CASSLPGQGIYNEQFF	TGTGCCAGCAGCTTACCGGGACAGGGGATATACAATGAGCAGTTCTTC
TRBV12-3/TRBV12-4	TRBJ1-5	NA	TRBD1	CASSSTGGRRQPQHF	TGTGCCAGCAGCAGTACAGGGGGGAGGCGTCAGCCCCAGCATTTT
TRBV20-1	TRBJ2-7	few	NA	CSSGQSSYEQYF	TGCAGTTCCGGACAGAGCTCCTACGAGCAGTACTTC
TRBV6-1	TRBJ2-2	few	TRBD1	CASKGTANTGELFF	TGTGCCAGCAAAGGGACAGCGAACACCGGGGAGCTGTTTTTT
TRBV7-8	TRBJ2-5	few	NA	CASSLGWAQYF	TGTGCCAGCAGCTTAGGCTGGGCCCAGTACTTC
TRBV4-1	TRBJ2-7	NA	NA	CASSQSYRTYEQYF	TGCGCCAGCAGCCAATCCTACAGGACCTACGAGCAGTACTTC
TRBV18	TRBJ1-1	many	NA	CASSPQANTEAFF	TGTGCCAGCAGCCCGCAGGCGAACACTGAAGCTTTCTTT
TRBV4-1	TRBJ2-2	many	NA	CASSQVDTGELFF	TGCGCCAGCAGCCAAGTAGACACCGGGGAGCTGTTTTTT
TRBV20-1	TRBJ2-3	NA	TRBD2	CSSTLAGAGDTQYF	TGCAGTTCGACACTAGCGGGAGCGGGAGATACGCAGTATTTT
TRBV7-6	TRBJ2-1	few	TRBD2	CASSYRLAGVTGNEQFF	TGTGCCAGCAGCTATCGACTAGCGGGGGTAACGGGGAATGAGCAGTTCTTC
TRBV28	TRBJ1-1	many	NA	CASSLHSMNTEAFF	TGTGCCAGCAGTTTACACAGCATGAACACTGAAGCTTTCTTT
TRBV12-3/TRBV12-4	TRBJ2-5	few	TRBD2	CASAWTSGQETQYF	TGTGCCAGCGCGTGGACTAGCGGTCAAGAGACCCAGTACTTC
TRBV4-3	TRBJ2-7	few	TRBD2	CASSQNPSGGFSYEQYF	TGCGCCAGCAGCCAAAACCCTAGCGGGGGGTTCTCCTACGAGCAGTACTTC
TRBV9	TRBJ2-7	NA	TRBD1	CASSIHGQGGYEQYF	TGTGCCAGCAGCATACACGGACAGGGGGGTTACGAGCAGTACTTC
TRBV20-1	TRBJ2-7	few	NA	CSARDRKVTYEQYF	TGCAGTGCTAGAGATAGGAAGGTAACCTACGAGCAGTACTTC
TRBV28	TRBJ2-1	NA	NA	CATRGGRSYNEQFF	TGTGCCACCAGGGGGGGACGCTCCTACAATGAGCAGTTCTTC
TRBV11-2	TRBJ2-7	few	TRBD2	CASSSQWGAAGVFSYEQYF	TGTGCCAGCAGCAGCCAATGGGGGGCAGCGGGAGTTTTCTCCTACGAGCAGTACTTC
TRBV12-3/TRBV12-4	TRBJ1-2	few	NA	CASSFDRRALF	TGTGCCAGCAGTTTTGATAGGAGGGCGCTCTTC
TRBV6-5	TRBJ2-1	few	TRBD2	CASSYFSTSPYNEQFF	TGTGCCAGCAGTTATTTTTCGACTAGCCCCTACAATGAGCAGTTCTTC
TRBV18	TRBJ2-1	NA	TRBD2	CASSMASGATYNEQFF	TGTGCCAGCTCAATGGCTAGCGGGGCCACCTACAATGAGCAGTTCTTC
TRBV7-2	TRBJ1-1	many	TRBD1	CASSFDRDTEAFF	TGTGCCAGCAGCTTCGACAGGGACACTGAAGCTTTCTTT
TRBV6-2/TRBV6-3	TRBJ2-7	NA	NA	CASGAGKAYEQYF	TGTGCCAGCGGAGCAGGGAAAGCCTACGAGCAGTACTTC
TRBV7-2	TRBJ2-5	few	TRBD2	CASSPRTSGGVETQYF	TGTGCCAGCAGCCCGCGGACTAGCGGGGGGGTGGAGACCCAGTACTTC
TRBV2	TRBJ2-1	NA	TRBD1	CATAGTEANEQFF	TGTGCCACCGCCGGGACAGAAGCCAATGAGCAGTTCTTC
TRBV5-4	TRBJ2-7	few	NA	CASSPDTSLLGEQYF	TGTGCCAGCAGCCCCGACACCTCGCTTCTAGGGGAGCAGTACTTC
TRBV20-1	TRBJ1-5	few	NA	CSAVRDRNQPQHF	TGCAGTGCTGTCCGGGATCGCAATCAGCCCCAGCATTTT
TRBV7-2	TRBJ2-5	NA	TRBD2	CASSLAGGPMETQYF	TGTGCCAGCAGCTTAGCGGGAGGGCCCATGGAGACCCAGTACTTC
TRBV20-1	TRBJ2-5	few	TRBD2	CSARDTGGGGLETQYF	TGCAGTGCTAGAGATACCGGCGGGGGAGGTCTGGAGACCCAGTACTTC
TRBV20-1	TRBJ2-3	NA	NA	CSAAVGGNTDTQYF	TGCAGTGCAGCCGTGGGGGGCAACACAGATACGCAGTATTTT
TRBV18	TRBJ1-1	few	TRBD1	CASSPMTGEAFF	TGTGCCAGCTCACCTATGACAGGGGAAGCTTTCTTT
TRBV29-1	TRBJ2-3	many	TRBD2	CSARGTSGTDTQYF	TGCAGCGCTCGGGGGACTAGCGGCACAGATACGCAGTATTTT
TRBV29-1	TRBJ2-7	NA	NA	CSVGYYAGPFSYEQYF	TGCAGCGTTGGGTATTATGCGGGACCCTTCTCCTACGAGCAGTACTTC
TRBV20-1	TRBJ1-4	few	NA	CSARTGTSGEKLFF	TGCAGTGCTAGGACAGGCACCAGCGGGGAAAAACTGTTTTTT
TRBV7-8	TRBJ1-1	few	NA	CASSARGGTEAFF	TGTGCCAGCAGCGCCCGGGGTGGGACTGAAGCTTTCTTT
TRBV7-7	TRBJ2-2	NA	NA	CATSAGNTGELFF	TGTGCCACAAGCGCGGGGAACACCGGGGAGCTGTTTTTT
TRBV11-2	TRBJ2-7	few	TRBD1	CASSLRLTGDYEQYF	TGTGCCAGCAGCTTAAGGCTGACAGGGGACTACGAGCAGTACTTC